This T cell receptor (beta chain) derives from a study of cytomegalovirus exposure and HLA in healthy donors. As regards this clone: Its antigen is unknown.

PCR employed 60 Vbeta and 13 Jbeta primers. Assay used: immunoSEQ multiplex PCR; TCRdb lists only in-frame clones, some missing. The repertoire has around 140,000 clones, roughly 85% of them found once; the top ten carry 1.5%. The study's findings and limits: For most TCR beta V segments, an earlier analysis put the productive rate at about 87% or about 30% of the time. V- and J-gene trimming in TCR beta was tied to a missense DCLRE1C variant by an analysis performed later.

Germline V gives CDR1 WNHNN, CDR2 SYGVQD (reference sequence). The length of the CDR3 is 16 residues. The germline V and J ends were trimmed by 2 bases and 2 bases, with 16 bases remaining between them. This clonotype was obtained from a man aged 40-49 years in good health and CMV-seronegative. V gene TRBV10-1 combines with J gene TRBJ2-7; weak D call: TRBD2 (7 bases). The specimen was PBMCs. CDR3 protein: CASSETGASGPYEQYF. DNA of the CDR3: TGCGCCAGCAGTGAGACGGGGGCTAGCGGCCCCTACGAGCAGTACTTC.